This T cell receptor (beta chain) was sequenced for a study of beta chain features in type 1 diabetes. Expressed TCRB transcripts were sequenced after all isolated RNA was converted to cDNA. Naive, central memory and regulatory T cell samples averaged roughly 3.4 million immunoSEQ reads each. Profiling relied on immunoSEQ multiplex PCR, and the TCRdb table lists in-frame clones only, not all of them. The sample yields around 100,000 clones, 28% seen once. In the case of this clone: Its antigen is still unknown.

Broader study findings: All four CD4+ subsets from Type 1 diabetes patients carried moderately but significantly shorter TCRB CDR3s. The naive, central memory and Treg TCRB repertoires of patients appeared to be more similar to one another than those of healthy donors.

The authors took one heparinised blood draw, averaging about 116 mL, from each donor. Every sorted population was more than 98% pure. The sequence was collected from a woman younger than 30 with type 1 diabetes. Sequencing input: central memory CD4+ T cells from blood.

CDR3 bases: TGTGCCAGCAGCAAACGGATGGGGCCTGAAGCTTTCTTT. This encodes CASSKRMGPEAFF. The chain couples TRBV21-1 to TRBJ1-1; the table's D call, TRBD1, was not checked against the DNA. TRBV21-1 is a pseudogene segment. The CDR3 covers 13 residues.